This is a list of T cell receptor beta chains from one sample in a study of T-cell memory formation after mild COVID-19. TCRdb independently ran MiXCR on the 5' RACE reads; one entry per CDR3 protein. The repertoire holds 250,000 to 350,000 distinct CDR3 sequences, with over 11% as singletons. Sequenced: PBMCs or a T cell subset sorted from them (not recorded which). The receptors derive from a man younger than 35 who had mild COVID-19 (a few samples of this study predate the infection). Cell type and time point are not known. Each CDR3 is given with its conserved first and last residue. D genes are given only for firm matches. The size of a clone is reported for some rows only, either as once, few or many, or as a class for expanded clones.

>NA|TRBV7-9|NA|TRBJ2-1
TGTGCCAGCAGCCGGACGTATGGCTCCTACAATGAGCAGTTCTTC
CASSRTYGSYNEQFF
>NA|TRBV18|many|TRBJ2-4
TGTGCCAGCTCACCACCGGGGCTGGGACTGACCAACATTCAGTACTTC
CASSPPGLGLTNIQYF
>NA|TRBV11-2|NA|TRBJ2-2
TGTGCCAGCAGCTTATTTGCGGGTACCGGGGAGCTGTTTTTT
CASSLFAGTGELFF
>TRBD1|TRBV11-1|few|TRBJ2-7
TGTGCCAGCAGCTCCCCTACACCGAGCCGGGACAGGGACAACGAGCAGTACTTC
CASSSPTPSRDRDNEQYF
>NA|TRBV5-1|many|TRBJ2-2
TGCGCCAGCAGCTTGCGAGGGCGGACCGGGGAGCTGTTTTTT
CASSLRGRTGELFF
>NA|TRBV3-1|NA|TRBJ1-2
TGTGCCAGCAGCCACTACGCAGGGGAGCGTGGCTACACCTTC
CASSHYAGERGYTF
>NA|TRBV28|few|TRBJ2-1
TGTGCCAGCAGTCCGTACGGCAGGGGTGAGCAGTTCTTC
CASSPYGRGEQFF
>NA|TRBV5-1|many|TRBJ1-4
TGCGCCAGCAGTCAGGCCCCAACTAATGAAAAACTGTTTTTT
CASSQAPTNEKLFF
>NA|TRBV7-3|many|TRBJ2-5
TGTGCCAGCAGCTTAAAGGGGGGCCGATGGGAGACCCAGTACTTC
CASSLKGGRWETQYF
>NA|TRBV5-1|few|TRBJ2-3
TGCGCGTCCGGACAGCGCACTAGCACAGATACGCAGTATTTT
CASGQRTSTDTQYF
>NA|TRBV5-1|many|TRBJ2-3
TGCGCCAGCAGCTTGGGGCAGACTCTCACAGATACGCAGTATTTT
CASSLGQTLTDTQYF
>NA|TRBV12-3/TRBV12-4|few|TRBJ1-2
TGTGCCAGCAGTATTGCAGGGATCGGCTATGGCTACACCTTC
CASSIAGIGYGYTF
>NA|TRBV10-3|few|TRBJ2-7
TGTGCCATCAGTGAGGGGGTGGGGCGCGAGCAGTACTTC
CAISEGVGREQYF
>NA|TRBV5-1|NA|TRBJ1-5
TGCGCCAGCAGCTTGGAAGGGTATAGCAATCAGCCCCAGCATTTT
CASSLEGYSNQPQHF
>NA|TRBV7-2|NA|TRBJ2-7
TGTGCCAGCAGCTTAGCGGAACGGAGCGAGCAGTACTTC
CASSLAERSEQYF
>NA|TRBV28|NA|TRBJ1-4
TGTGCCAGCAGCTCTAAACACTGGGGGGCTAATGAAAAACTGTTTTTT
CASSSKHWGANEKLFF
>NA|TRBV4-1|many|TRBJ2-7
TGCGCCAGCAGCCCCCCAGGGGACTACGCCTACGAGCAGTACTTC
CASSPPGDYAYEQYF
>NA|TRBV7-6|NA|TRBJ2-7
TGTGCCAGCAGCTGGGAAGGTGGTAGCGGTTCCTACGAGCAGTACTTC
CASSWEGGSGSYEQYF
>NA|TRBV5-1|NA|TRBJ2-1
TGCGCCAGCAGCTTGGCCTTTCCGGGGGATGAGCAGTTCTTC
CASSLAFPGDEQFF
>NA|TRBV30|NA|TRBJ1-5
TGTGCCTGGAGGGCTACGACAGGAGGCCAGCCCCAGCATTTT
CAWRATTGGQPQHF
>NA|TRBV7-2|many|TRBJ2-1
TGTGCCAGCAGCCCAACGGGTGGCAATGAGCAGTTCTTC
CASSPTGGNEQFF
>NA|TRBV20-1|NA|TRBJ1-5
TGCAGTGCTAGAGATTTACAGGCCGATCAGCCCCAGCATTTT
CSARDLQADQPQHF
>NA|TRBV29-1|NA|TRBJ2-6
TGCAGCGCCGTGGTGAGCTCTGGGGCCAACGTCCTGACTTTC
CSAVVSSGANVLTF
>NA|TRBV3-1|NA|TRBJ2-3
TGTGCCAGCAGCCCCCCCTGGGATCGGGCAGATACGCAGTATTTT
CASSPPWDRADTQYF
>NA|TRBV7-8|NA|TRBJ1-6
TGTGCCAGCAGCTTAGGGACAGCGTTAAATTCACCCCTCCACTTT
CASSLGTALNSPLHF
>TRBD1|TRBV20-1|few|TRBJ1-2
TGCAGTGCTAGGCTGGGACAGGGCTATGGCTACACCTTC
CSARLGQGYGYTF
>NA|TRBV4-1|NA|TRBJ2-2
TGCGCCAGCAGCCAAGGACGGGCAGGCACCGGGGAGCTGTTTTTT
CASSQGRAGTGELFF
>NA|TRBV2|many|TRBJ2-3
TGTGCCAGCAGTGAAGCGTCAGATACGCAGTATTTT
CASSEASDTQYF
>NA|TRBV6-5|NA|TRBJ1-3
TGTGCCAGCAGTTACGACGGACAGTCTGGAAACACCATATATTTT
CASSYDGQSGNTIYF
>TRBD2|TRBV18|NA|TRBJ2-7
TGTGCCAGCTCCGGACTAGCGGGGGGCCTCAGCGAGCAGTACTTC
CASSGLAGGLSEQYF
>NA|TRBV5-1|many|TRBJ1-6
TGCGCCAGCAGCTTGGCGGCGGAGGGAAATTCACCCCTCCACTTT
CASSLAAEGNSPLHF
>NA|TRBV10-3|few|TRBJ2-2
TGTGCCATCAGTGAGTCTGGAGGCAGGGGGAACACCGGGGAGCTGTTTTTT
CAISESGGRGNTGELFF
>TRBD1|TRBV4-3|NA|TRBJ1-1
TGCGCCAGCAGCCCATACAGGGGTTCGGCTGAAGCTTTCTTT
CASSPYRGSAEAFF
>NA|TRBV7-2|many|TRBJ1-2
TGTGCCAGCAGCTCCTATATCGGGGAGGAACATGGCTACACCTTC
CASSSYIGEEHGYTF
>NA|TRBV29-1|NA|TRBJ1-2
TGCAGCGTTGAAGGACGGGAAGTGCGGGGCTACACCTTC
CSVEGREVRGYTF
>TRBD2|TRBV4-3|NA|TRBJ2-3
TGCGCCAGCAGCCAAGTGGGGACTAGCGGGGGAGGGTCTGATACGCAGTATTTT
CASSQVGTSGGGSDTQYF
>NA|TRBV5-6|NA|TRBJ1-1
TGTGCCAGCAGCTACGGGGTACCCACTGAAGCTTTCTTT
CASSYGVPTEAFF
>NA|TRBV5-5|few|TRBJ2-3
TGTGCCAGCAGTAACCAGGGAAGCACAGATACGCAGTATTTT
CASSNQGSTDTQYF
>NA|TRBV20-1|NA|TRBJ1-1
TGCAGTGCCGGGCGGGGAGGAACTGAAGCTTTCTTT
CSAGRGGTEAFF
>NA|TRBV6-2/TRBV6-3|once|TRBJ1-3
TGTGCCAGCAGTCGGCCCTCATTGACAGACAACTCTGGAAACACCATATATTTT
CASSRPSLTDNSGNTIYF
>NA|TRBV28|NA|TRBJ1-1
TGTGCCAGCAGTCCAAATGAGGGAAGGTCCACTGAAGCTTTCTTT
CASSPNEGRSTEAFF
>NA|TRBV19|few|TRBJ1-5
TGTGCCAGTCGATGGGGAGGTGGTAGCAATCAGCCCCAGCATTTT
CASRWGGGSNQPQHF
>NA|TRBV18|NA|TRBJ2-2
TGTGCCAGCTCACCGACTCTGATTAACACCGGGGAGCTGTTTTTT
CASSPTLINTGELFF
>TRBD1|TRBV10-3|NA|TRBJ1-6
TGTGCCATCAGTCAGACTAACCCGGGACAGGTGAATTCACCCCTCCACTTT
CAISQTNPGQVNSPLHF
>TRBD2|TRBV5-4|many|TRBJ2-7
TGTGCCAGCAGCGCGACCGGGACTAGCGGCTACGAGCAGTACTTC
CASSATGTSGYEQYF
>NA|TRBV20-1|NA|TRBJ1-2
TGCAGTGCTAGAGGGACGGCCTATGGCTACACCTTC
CSARGTAYGYTF
>TRBD1|TRBV7-2|NA|TRBJ1-4
TGTGCCAGCAGCTTAGATTCGTGGGACAGGGGTAAAAAACTGTTTTTT
CASSLDSWDRGKKLFF
>NA|TRBV20-1|NA|TRBJ1-1
TGCAGTGCTAGTAAGGGGGTTGGTACTGAAGCTTTCTTT
CSASKGVGTEAFF
>NA|TRBV5-1|few|TRBJ1-1
TGCGCCAGCAGAACACTAGATGAAGCTTTCTTT
CASRTLDEAFF
>TRBD2|TRBV7-2|NA|TRBJ2-2
TGTGCCAGCAGCTCAGCTCGCGGGGGGGCCACCGGGGAGCTGTTTTTT
CASSSARGGATGELFF
>TRBD2|TRBV9|NA|TRBJ2-1
TGTGCCAGCAGCGTAGTGTCGCGGGGGGGCTACAATGAGCAGTTCTTC
CASSVVSRGGYNEQFF
>NA|TRBV5-6|many|TRBJ2-5
TGTGCCAGCAGCTTGGAGTCGGAGACCCAGTACTTC
CASSLESETQYF
>NA|TRBV5-1|few|TRBJ2-1
TGCGCCAGCAGCAGATTAGTAGGGGGAAATGAGCAGTTCTTC
CASSRLVGGNEQFF
>NA|TRBV4-3|NA|TRBJ2-1
TGCGCCAGCAGCCAAGATGATGGGGCGGCGTTCTTC
CASSQDDGAAFF